The T cell receptor beta chain under discussion was sequenced for a study of T-cell reconstitution after alpha-beta-depleted transplantation in children (dated by TCRdb to the mid-2010s). Study-level background: Using TCR repertoire profiling, the study followed T-cell immune reconstitution in a quantitative way in children after TCRalphabeta/CD19-depleted allogeneic hematopoietic cell transplantation.

A distance of 10 bases separates the germline ends of V and J, which lose 3 bases and 7 bases respectively. Looking up the germline V gene yields CDR1 ENHRY and CDR2 SYGVKD. The CDR3 holds 13 amino acids from the cysteine to the phenylalanine. Only the CDR3 DNA stays, 39 bases, in frame from base 1. To note about this clonotype: Which antigen it targets is not known. No base-level quality is on record; no much larger clone is a single base apart.

The sample's treatment or condition label, decoded: allogeneic hematopoietic cell transplantation with graft depleted of TCRalphabeta T cells and CD19 B cells. TCRalphabeta/CD19-depleted allogeneic hematopoietic cell grafts were given to the transplant recipients, all of whom were children. Preparation of the library involved PCR. For sequencing, an Illumina HiSeq 2500 was employed. Molecular barcoding was employed in the preparation of TCR libraries, with unique molecular identifiers being used to normalize TCRbeta repertoire quantification. Clones were called with MiXCR by TCRdb after fastp trimmed the public reads at Q25, and only in-frame beta chains were retained. A single entry per CDR3 protein holds the most common genes and DNA from its merged rows. The sample table holds approximately 980,000 distinct CDR3 sequences, of which roughly 29% were seen once. The top ten clones comprise roughly 28% of the sample.

The investigation overall reported the following: Over subsequent months, a decline in hyperexpanded clone frequencies was noted, and after one year, T-cell counts and TCRbeta diversity were mostly ascribed to newly produced T cells. The apparently early recovery of alphabetaT-cell counts about two months after transplant reportedly depended on only several hundred rapidly expanded clones that came from non-depleted graft cells. The high TCRbeta diversity at day 60 in some patients was ascribed to recipient T cells and intrathymic progenitors that had survived conditioning.

The clonotype comes from a boy in the first two years of life who had a stem cell transplant for SCID, so the T cells may come from the graft donor. This specimen was PBMCs, mostly from graft donor cells, taken 360 days after TCRalphabeta/CD19-depleted stem cell transplant. The chain is made from TRBV10-3 and TRBJ2-1; a confident D gene designation cannot be given. The CDR3 is CAISDLSVNEQFF. At the DNA level, the sequence is TGTGCCATCAGTGATCTGAGCGTGAATGAGCAGTTCTTC.